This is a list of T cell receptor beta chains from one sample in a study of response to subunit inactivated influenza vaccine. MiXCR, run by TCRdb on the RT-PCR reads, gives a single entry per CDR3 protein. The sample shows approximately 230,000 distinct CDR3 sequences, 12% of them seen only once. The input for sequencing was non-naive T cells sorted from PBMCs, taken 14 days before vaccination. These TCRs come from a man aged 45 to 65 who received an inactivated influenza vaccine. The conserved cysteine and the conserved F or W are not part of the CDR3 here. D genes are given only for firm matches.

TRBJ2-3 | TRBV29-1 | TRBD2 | SLQRGRADTQY
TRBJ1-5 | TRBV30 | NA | AWSIQGNQPQH
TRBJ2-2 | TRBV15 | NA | ATSRDVIRSGWNTGELF
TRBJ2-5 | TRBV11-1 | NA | ASSVTPGQETQY
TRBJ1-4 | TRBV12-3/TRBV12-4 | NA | ASSFRPRREKLF
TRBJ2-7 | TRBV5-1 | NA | ASSLDNSYEQY
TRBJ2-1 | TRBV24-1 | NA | ATSGKTYNEQF
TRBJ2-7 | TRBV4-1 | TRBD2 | ASSQETSGGYEQY
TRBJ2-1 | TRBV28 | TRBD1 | ASSSPGQGYWEQF
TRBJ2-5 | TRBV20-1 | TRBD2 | SASMLAGSPQETQY
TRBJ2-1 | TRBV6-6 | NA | ASSYVGQEPF
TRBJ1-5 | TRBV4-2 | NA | ASSQDGGTGYQPQH
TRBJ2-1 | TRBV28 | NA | ASIRGGLSYNEQF
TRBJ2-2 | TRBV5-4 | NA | ASNSGEGGSLRTGELF
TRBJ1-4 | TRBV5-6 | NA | ASSLRGRYEKLF
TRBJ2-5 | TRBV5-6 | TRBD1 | ASRKDRGRSETQY
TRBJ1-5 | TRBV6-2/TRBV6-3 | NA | ASSYGLGSNQPQH
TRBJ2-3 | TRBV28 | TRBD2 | ASSSSLAGGVDTQY
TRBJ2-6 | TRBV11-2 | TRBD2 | ASSLVGLAGGGANVLT
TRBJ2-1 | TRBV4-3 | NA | ASSHVRYNEQF
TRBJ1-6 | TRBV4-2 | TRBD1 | ASSGQGYSPLH
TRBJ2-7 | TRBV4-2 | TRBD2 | AISQVLAGGGGEQY
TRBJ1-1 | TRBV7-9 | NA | ASSPRTEVTAEAF
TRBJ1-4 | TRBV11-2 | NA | ASSLGHLEKLF
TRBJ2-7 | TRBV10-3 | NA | AISGTAGLGEQY
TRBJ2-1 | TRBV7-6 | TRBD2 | ASSLRRSGGAFDEQF
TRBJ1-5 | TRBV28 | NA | ASSLAMTAPNQPQH
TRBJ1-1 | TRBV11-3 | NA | ASSLDGAAEAF
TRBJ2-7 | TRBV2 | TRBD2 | ASSRITSSGVSSYEQY
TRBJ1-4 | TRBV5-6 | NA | ASSRGVTNEKLF
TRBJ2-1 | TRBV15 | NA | ATSIGQLYNEQF
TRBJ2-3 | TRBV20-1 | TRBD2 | SARATGLAGVPSTTDTQY
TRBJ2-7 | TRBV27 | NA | ASRDINSYEQY
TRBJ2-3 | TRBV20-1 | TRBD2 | SATRTSGRSDTQY
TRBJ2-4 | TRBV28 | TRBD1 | ASSSGQGLAKNIQY
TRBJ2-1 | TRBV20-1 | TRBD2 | SARGEGLAVQF
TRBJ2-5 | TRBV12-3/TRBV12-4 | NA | ASTFAAATQETQY
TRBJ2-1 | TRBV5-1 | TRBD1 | ASSWAQGANNEQF
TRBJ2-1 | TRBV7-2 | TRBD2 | ASSLTSGGRSYNEQF
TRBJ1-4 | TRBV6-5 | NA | ASSYWSGRGNEKLF
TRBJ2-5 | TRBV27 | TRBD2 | ASSSGLSGETQY
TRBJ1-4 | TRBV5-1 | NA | ASSLSRNSLKGEKLF
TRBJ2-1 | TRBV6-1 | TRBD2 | ASTELAGGYNEQF
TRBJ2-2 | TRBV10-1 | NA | ASSESALGNANTGELF
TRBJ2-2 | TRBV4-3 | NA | ASSQDWPRLGELF
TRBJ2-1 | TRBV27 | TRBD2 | ASSLLREVYNEQF
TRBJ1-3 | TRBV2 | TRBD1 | ASSQLQGGSGNTIY
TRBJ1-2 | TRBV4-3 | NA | ASSQGGGHRLYGYT
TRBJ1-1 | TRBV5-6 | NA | ASRVAGGTEAF
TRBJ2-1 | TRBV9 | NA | ASSVAPVDPPLYNEQF
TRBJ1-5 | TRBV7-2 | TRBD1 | ASSRGQSNQPQH
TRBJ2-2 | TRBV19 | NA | ASTYGRLTNTGELF
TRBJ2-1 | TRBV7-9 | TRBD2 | ASGTSGGARNEQF
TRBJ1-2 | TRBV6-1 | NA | ASSADSNYGYT
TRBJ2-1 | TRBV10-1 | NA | ASRREPRGEQF
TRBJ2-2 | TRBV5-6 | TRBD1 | ASRRTGGVAGELF
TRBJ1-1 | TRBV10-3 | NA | AIGAGLDTEAF
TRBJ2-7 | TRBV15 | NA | ATSRDKTGTRYEQY
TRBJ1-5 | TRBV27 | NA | ASSFSGLSNQPQH
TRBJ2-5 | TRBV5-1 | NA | ASRFEGTLGQETQY